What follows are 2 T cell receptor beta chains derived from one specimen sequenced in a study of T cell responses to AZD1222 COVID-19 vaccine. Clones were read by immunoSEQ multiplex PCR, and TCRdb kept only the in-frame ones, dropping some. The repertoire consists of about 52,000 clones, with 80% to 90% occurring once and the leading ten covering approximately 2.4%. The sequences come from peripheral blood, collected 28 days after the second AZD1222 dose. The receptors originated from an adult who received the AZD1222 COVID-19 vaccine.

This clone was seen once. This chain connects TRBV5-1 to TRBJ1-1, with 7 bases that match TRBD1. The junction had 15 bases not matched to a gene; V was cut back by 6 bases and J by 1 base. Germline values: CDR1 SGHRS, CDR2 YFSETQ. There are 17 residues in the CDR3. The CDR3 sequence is CASIPLVPGQRNTEAFF. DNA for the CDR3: TGCGCCAGCATCCCCCTGGTTCCGGGACAGAGGAACACTGAAGCTTTCTTT.

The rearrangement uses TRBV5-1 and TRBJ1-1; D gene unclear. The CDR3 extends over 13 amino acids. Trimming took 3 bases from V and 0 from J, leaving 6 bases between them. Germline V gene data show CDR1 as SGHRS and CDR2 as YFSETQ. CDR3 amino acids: CASSSPVNTEAFF. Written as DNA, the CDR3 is TGCGCCAGCAGCTCCCCAGTGAACACTGAAGCTTTCTTT.